These 21 T cell receptor beta chains share one sample of origin, sequenced in a study of blood T cell repertoires in COVID-19. Measured with immunoSEQ multiplex PCR; TCRdb has only the in-frame clones, and not every one. The sample yields 150,000 to 200,000 clones, 81% seen once. The sample comprised peripheral blood. All receptors come from a man aged 55 to 70 with active or convalescent COVID-19.

The V gene is TRBV27, the J gene TRBJ2-7; TRBD1 aligns across 10 bases. V shed 5 bases, J shed 6 bases, and the junction held 7 bases outside the gene matches. This CDR3 has 14 residues. CDR1 MNHEY and CDR2 SMNVEV come from the germline V gene (reference sequence). The chain's CDR3 is CASSRDRGLGEQYF. CDR3 nucleotide sequence: TGTGCCAGCAGTCGGGACAGGGGATTGGGCGAGCAGTACTTC.

The V call is TRBV5-1, the J call TRBJ1-1, with 8 positions matching TRBD1. V lost 3 bases to trimming and J lost 6 bases; unmatched junction nucleotides: 4. The CDR3 is 13 amino acids. Germline V gene sequence: CDR1 SGHRS, CDR2 YFSETQ. The CDR3 loop is CASSSTGGAEAFF. Written as DNA, the CDR3 is TGCGCCAGCAGCTCCACAGGGGGAGCTGAAGCTTTCTTT.

This clone was found a few times. The CDR3 here is CASSDGGGNTEAFF. CDR3 coding DNA: TGTGCCAGCAGTGATGGGGGGGGAAACACTGAAGCTTTCTTT. The rearrangement links TRBV6-1 to TRBJ1-1, with D possibly being TRBD1 (5 bases). V shed 3 bases and J shed 2 bases, with 10 bases lying between them. CDR1 and CDR2 (germline): MNHNS, SASEGT. This CDR3 region has 14 residues.

Written as DNA, the CDR3 is TGTGCCAGCAGAGGAACGGCGGTGGAAAAACTGTTTTTT. Protein product: CASRGTAVEKLFF. The chain links TRBV28 to TRBJ1-4; D uncertain. The CDR3 is made up of 13 amino acids. CDR1 and CDR2 from the germline V gene are MDHEN and SYDVKM. V was shortened by 6 bases and J by 8 bases, with 13 bases between the two germline ends.

The rearrangement links TRBV20-1 to TRBJ2-7; no clear D gene. The V end was cut by 6 bases, the J end by 7 bases, with 13 bases between. Germline assignment: CDR1 DFQATT and CDR2 SNEGSKA (reference sequence). The length of the CDR3 is 11 residues. CDR3 sequence (DNA): TGCAGTGCCCGTCCCGAGAAAGAGCAGTACTTC. This gives the protein CSARPEKEQYF.

J is TRBJ1-2 and V is TRBV4-1; the match to TRBD1 covers 7 bases. This CDR3 has 15 amino acids. The trim removed 1 base at V and 7 bases at J, leaving 9 bases unmatched. Germline loops: CDR1 MGHRA, CDR2 YSYEKL. For the CDR3, the DNA is TGCGCCAGCAGCCAAGCCCAGGACAGGCGGGCTGGCTACACCTTC. As protein: CASSQAQDRRAGYTF.

The gene calls are TRBV5-1 and TRBJ1-3; 8 bases match TRBD1. The length of the CDR3 is 18 residues. CDR1 is SGHRS, CDR2 YFSETQ, per germline. The ends lost 4 bases at V and 0 bases at J; junction bases unmatched: 12. The CDR3 sequence: CASSPLPGTGGSGNTIYF. CDR3 DNA: TGCGCCAGCAGCCCCCTCCCCGGGACAGGAGGCTCTGGAAACACCATATATTTT.

The chain carries TRBV5-1 and TRBJ1-1; D not certain. The V gene's germline CDR1 is SGHRS and CDR2 YFSETQ. The germline V and J ends were trimmed by 4 bases and 0 bases, with 13 bases remaining between them. The CDR3 is 15 amino acids. The CDR3: CASSPSVAVNTEAFF. The CDR3 bases are TGCGCCAGCAGCCCCTCCGTGGCAGTGAACACTGAAGCTTTCTTT. Looking up the rest from reference TRBV5-1 and TRBJ1-1 gives the full variable domain: KAGVTQTPRYLIKTRGQQVTLSCSPISGHRSVSWYQQTPGQGLQFLFEYFSETQRNKGNFPGRFSGRQFSNSRSEMNVSTLELGDSALYLCASSPSVAVNTEAFFGQGTRLTVV.

The J gene is TRBJ2-3, the V gene TRBV27; TRBD2 agrees at 8 bases. The CDR3 covers 13 residues. In germline, CDR1 is MNHEY, CDR2 SMNVEV (reference sequence). After removal of 6 bases from V and 1 base from J, the junction contained 0 bases not matched to a gene. The CDR3 nucleotides are TGTGCCAGCAGGCGGGGGGGCACAGATACGCAGTATTTT. Residues: CASRRGGTDTQYF.

The chain couples TRBV28 to TRBJ1-2; the match to TRBD1 covers 8 bases. CDR1 is MDHEN and CDR2 is SYDVKM in the germline V gene. Germline trimming cut 1 base from V and 6 bases from J; bases unmatched to any gene: 7. The CDR3 runs to 15 residues. The CDR3 protein is CASSLSQGAVNGYTF. CDR3 bases: TGTGCCAGCAGTTTATCTCAGGGGGCAGTGAATGGCTACACCTTC.

Only one count was recorded for this clone. The CDR3 DNA follows: TGTGCCAGCAGACACAGCGACCTAGCGGCTAAAGAGACCCAGTACTTC. Encoded protein: CASRHSDLAAKETQYF. The genes are TRBV3-1 (or the pseudogene TRBV3-2) and TRBJ2-5; 7 bases line up with TRBD2. The V gene end was trimmed by 6 bases and the J gene end by 3 bases; junction bases not matched to a gene: 13. CDR1 and CDR2 from the germline V gene are LGHDT and YNNKEL (reference sequence). The CDR3 is 16 residues long.

On this clone itself: This same CDR3 is encoded by further DNA sequences in the sample. The V gene is TRBV19, the J gene TRBJ2-5; D is unresolved. V lost 5 bases and J lost 2, with 6 bases in between. Germline CDR1 LNHDA, CDR2 SQIVND (reference sequence). The CDR3 contains 12 residues. The CDR3 here is CASSRLQETQYF. The CDR3 DNA is TGTGCCAGTAGTCGACTGCAAGAGACCCAGTACTTC.

The chain has TRBV4-1 and TRBJ2-2, with 9 bases aligning to TRBD1. The CDR3 sequence is 15 residues long. In germline, CDR1 is MGHRA, CDR2 YSYEKL. V gave up 7 bases and J gave up 6 bases; unmatched junction bases: 9. This CDR3 is CASTRTGVSPGELFF. CDR3 nucleotide sequence: TGCGCCAGCACCCGGACAGGGGTTAGCCCCGGGGAGCTGTTTTTT.

This rearrangement joins TRBV5-7 to TRBJ1-2, with D possibly TRBD1 on 5 matching bases. TRBV5-7 is an ORF for which the function is uncertain. V dropped 5 bases and J dropped 8 bases, with 7 bases sitting between them. The CDR3 contains 10 residues. CDR3 in amino acids: CASRGRGYTF. The CDR3 DNA reads as TGTGCCAGCAGGGGGCGGGGCTACACCTTC.

V and J are TRBV24-1 and TRBJ2-1; 10 nucleotides agree with TRBD2. The germline gives CDR1 KGHDR, CDR2 SFDVKD. The CDR3 is 16 amino acids. The trim removed 3 bases at V and 10 bases at J, leaving 11 bases unmatched. CDR3 region: CATSDESGRATGEQFF. The CDR3 nucleotides are TGTGCCACCAGTGATGAGAGCGGGAGGGCCACGGGGGAGCAGTTCTTC.

This clone has just a few counts. V and J are TRBV11-2 and TRBJ2-2, with D perhaps matching TRBD2 (6 bases). Trimming left V 2 bases short and J 6 bases short, with 10 bases between. This CDR3 comprises 14 residues. The germline V gene encodes CDR1 SGHAT and CDR2 FQNNGV. The CDR3 is CASSLQRVSGELFF. DNA for the CDR3: TGTGCCAGCAGCTTACAGCGGGTATCCGGGGAGCTGTTTTTT.

The chain carries TRBV29-1 and TRBJ2-3; 10 bases agree with TRBD2. V lost 4 bases and J lost 4; bases outside the gene matches: 5. CDR1 is SQVTM, CDR2 ANQGSEA, per germline. This CDR3 is 14 amino acids long. CDR3: CSVAASGGSDTQYF. CDR3 coding DNA: TGCAGCGTTGCGGCTAGCGGGGGATCAGATACGCAGTATTTT.

The chain combines TRBV2 with TRBJ1-5; TRBD1 is a possible D gene (5 bases). The ends were cut back, 0 bases at V and 6 bases at J, with 9 bases in the middle. In germline, CDR1 is SNHLY, CDR2 FYNNEI. CDR3 size: 14 residues. The CDR3 sequence is CASSEAAGIQPQHF. The CDR3 region has the DNA TGTGCCAGCAGTGAAGCGGCAGGGATTCAGCCCCAGCATTTT.

The chain recombines TRBV19 with TRBJ2-3; TRBD1 is a possible D gene (5 bases). In germline, CDR1 is LNHDA, CDR2 SQIVND (reference sequence). This CDR3 comprises 14 residues. V was pared by 4 bases and J by 9 bases, with 17 bases between. The CDR3, as DNA: TGTGCCAGTAGTACAGTGGCGAAAGGGGCAACGCAGTATTTT. Translating gives CASSTVAKGATQYF.

This chain uses TRBV25-1 with TRBJ2-2, with D unresolved. The V gene's germline CDR1 is MGHDK and CDR2 SYGVNS. V lost 8 bases and J lost 1, with 14 bases in between. There are 15 residues in the CDR3. CDR3 amino acids: CASPRWQLNTGELFF. The DNA for the CDR3 is TGTGCCAGCCCCCGCTGGCAGTTGAACACCGGGGAGCTGTTTTTT.

The chain combines TRBV5-3 with TRBJ2-2; 7 bases fit TRBD1. TRBV5-3 is an ORF; its function is uncertain. The trim removed 2 bases at V and 0 bases at J, leaving 4 bases unmatched. CDR3 length: 16 residues. The CDR3 nucleotides read TGTGCCAGAAGCTTTCCCGGGACAGCGAACACCGGGGAGCTGTTTTTT. This gives the protein CARSFPGTANTGELFF.